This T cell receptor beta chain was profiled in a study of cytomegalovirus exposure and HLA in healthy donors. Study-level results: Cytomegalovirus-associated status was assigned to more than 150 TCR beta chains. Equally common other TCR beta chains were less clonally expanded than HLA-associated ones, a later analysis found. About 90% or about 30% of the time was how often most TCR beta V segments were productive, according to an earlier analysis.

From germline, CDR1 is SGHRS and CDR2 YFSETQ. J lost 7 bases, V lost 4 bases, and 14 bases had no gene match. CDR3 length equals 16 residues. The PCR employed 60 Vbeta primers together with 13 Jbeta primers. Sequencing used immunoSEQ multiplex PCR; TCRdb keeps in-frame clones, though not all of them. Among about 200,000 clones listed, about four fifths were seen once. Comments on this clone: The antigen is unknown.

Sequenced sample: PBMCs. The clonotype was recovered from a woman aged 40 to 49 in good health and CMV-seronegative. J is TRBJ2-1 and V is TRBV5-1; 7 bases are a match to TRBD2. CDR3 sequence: CASSPLGSGYRNEQFF. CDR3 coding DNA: TGCGCCAGCAGCCCCCTGGGTAGCGGGTACCGAAATGAGCAGTTCTTC.